The text below deals with one TCR beta chain. V was trimmed by 4 bases and J by 4 bases, leaving 23 bases between them. The CDR3 sequence is 18 residues long. Germline CDR1 SGHVS, CDR2 FQNEAQ. This specimen comes from a study of OX40 agonist ivuxolimab in advanced cancers. The overall study: Ivuxolimab, which patients received intravenously every 2 weeks, was dosed at 0.01 to 10 mg/kg. Cohort: 65% to 90% men, mean age about 62, aged roughly 23 to 79. Participants could have had prior anti-PD-1, anti-PD-L1 or anti-CTLA-4 therapy, and approximately 40% had some.

Method: immunoSEQ multiplex PCR; TCRdb's copy keeps in-frame clones and lacks some. The table includes about 61,000 clones, around 86% detected once. This clonotype was obtained from an adult with an advanced solid tumor such as melanoma, head and neck, liver or kidney cancer. The source was CD4+ or CD8+ T cells sorted from blood, collected in a trial of the OX40 agonist ivuxolimab. This chain uses TRBV7-8 with TRBJ1-5, with D perhaps matching TRBD1 (6 bases). CDR3 protein: CASSWGAGQGRGNQPQHF. CDR3 bases: TGTGCCAGCAGCTGGGGGGCAGGTCAGGGGAGGGGTAATCAGCCCCAGCATTTT. The full variable domain, its missing parts supplied by reference TRBV7-8 and TRBJ1-5, is GAGVSQSPRYKVAKRGQDVALRCDPISGHVSLFWYQQALGQGPEFLTYFQNEAQLDKSGLPSDRFFAERPEGSVSTLKIQRTQQEDSAVYLCASSWGAGQGRGNQPQHFGDGTRLSIL.